The next 27 T cell receptor beta chains were all read from a single sample in a study of blood T cell repertoires in COVID-19. Repertoires were generated with immunoSEQ multiplex PCR, while TCRdb's copy carries only in-frame clones and drops some. The sample consists of over 120,000 clones, 75% to 85% of them appearing once. Sequencing was carried out using peripheral blood. These receptor sequences come from a woman at least 80 years old with active or convalescent COVID-19.

The chain is built from TRBV2 and TRBJ2-5; D is possibly TRBD1 (6 bases). The V gene lost 6 bases and the J gene lost 1 base, with 15 bases spanning the gap. Germline assignment: CDR1 SNHLY and CDR2 FYNNEI. The CDR3 has 15 amino acids. In DNA form, the CDR3 reads TGTGCCAGCAGCCGGCTCCGGACAGCCCAAGAGACCCAGTACTTC. Protein sequence: CASSRLRTAQETQYF.

The gene calls are TRBV25-1 and TRBJ1-2, with D maybe TRBD1 (5 bases). V dropped 4 bases and J dropped 7 bases, with 19 bases sitting between them. The CDR3 sequence is 15 residues long. Per the germline V gene, CDR1 is MGHDK and CDR2 is SYGVNS. The CDR3 DNA sequence: TGTGCCAGCAGTGTGTCCCTCGCCGGGACTGGTGGCTACACCTTC. Amino acid sequence: CASSVSLAGTGGYTF.

CDR3: CSYRIQGAITDTQYF. For the CDR3, the DNA is TGCAGCTACAGAATACAGGGGGCTATAACAGATACGCAGTATTTT. The rearrangement links TRBV29-1 to TRBJ2-3; 9 bases fit TRBD1. Germline CDR1 is SQVTM and CDR2 is ANQGSEA. The trim removed 8 bases at V and 3 bases at J, leaving 12 bases unmatched. This CDR3 has 15 amino acids.

This chain links TRBV19 with TRBJ2-5; 8 nucleotides match TRBD2. With V trimmed by 0 bases and J by 4 bases, 10 bases remained unmatched. This CDR3 has 17 amino acids. Germline-derived CDR1 and CDR2 are LNHDA and SQIVND (reference sequence). CDR3 sequence (DNA): TGTGCCAGTAGTATAGATACCGGGGGGGGTGTCGGAGAGACCCAGTACTTC. Its protein is CASSIDTGGGVGETQYF. The complete variable domain, with remaining parts taken from reference TRBV19 and TRBJ2-5, reads DGGITQSPKYLFRKEGQNVTLSCEQNLNHDAMYWYRQDPGQGLRLIYYSQIVNDFQKGDIAEGYSVSREKKESFPLTVTSAQKNPTAFYLCASSIDTGGGVGETQYFGPGTRLLVL.

V usage is TRBV18 and J usage is TRBJ2-7; D possibly corresponds to TRBD2 (7 bases). The germline V and J ends were trimmed by 1 base and 0 bases, with 13 bases remaining between them. Germline values: CDR1 KGHSH, CDR2 LQKENI. The CDR3 covers 16 residues. DNA of the CDR3: TGTGCCAGCTCACCACAGGGGCGGGGGCACTCCTACGAGCAGTACTTC. It codes for CASSPQGRGHSYEQYF. Full variable domain (missing parts from reference TRBV18 and TRBJ2-7): NAGVMQNPRHLVRRRGQEARLRCSPMKGHSHVYWYRQLPEEGLKFMVYLQKENIIDESGMPKERFSAEFPKEGPSILRIQQVVRGDSAAYFCASSPQGRGHSYEQYFGPGTRLTVT.

This clone appeared a few times. V and J are TRBV2 and TRBJ1-2, with 7 nucleotides matching TRBD1. CDR1 is SNHLY and CDR2 is FYNNEI in the germline V gene. J was trimmed by 0 bases and V by 5 bases; bases with no gene match: 3. The CDR3 is 14 amino acids. CDR3 amino acids: CASSTGAANYGYTF. DNA of the CDR3: TGTGCCAGCAGTACAGGGGCGGCTAACTATGGCTACACCTTC.

The V and J genes are TRBV4-3 and TRBJ2-1, with D possibly being TRBD2 (7 bases). CDR1 and CDR2 from the germline V gene are LGHNA and YSLEER. CDR3 length: 14 residues. V shed 3 bases and J shed 7 bases, with 13 bases lying between them. CDR3 amino acids: CASSHGGRGNEQFF. In DNA form, the CDR3 reads TGCGCCAGCAGCCACGGGGGGCGGGGGAATGAGCAGTTCTTC.

In this sample, this clone turned up a few times. The chain couples TRBV5-1 to TRBJ2-1, with 8 nucleotides matching TRBD2. V gave up 4 bases and J gave up 3 bases; unmatched junction bases: 12. The CDR3 runs to 17 residues. Germline V gives CDR1 SGHRS, CDR2 YFSETQ. The CDR3 DNA is TGCGCCAGCAGCAGGGCGATGACTAGCGACCTCTACAATGAGCAGTTCTTC. Translated: CASSRAMTSDLYNEQFF.

V gene TRBV11-1 combines with J gene TRBJ2-3; 8 nucleotides agree with TRBD1. The CDR3 has 14 amino acids. V shed 3 bases and J 3 bases; nucleotides not matched to a gene: 2. From germline, CDR1 is SGHAT and CDR2 FQDESV (reference sequence). The CDR3, as DNA: TGTGCCAGCAGCTTCGACAGGGGAACAGATACGCAGTATTTT. Amino acids: CASSFDRGTDTQYF.

The chain recombines TRBV28 with TRBJ1-1; TRBD1 matches 8 bases. The V segment lost 5 bases and the J segment 1 base; nucleotides outside the gene matches: 6. Germline-derived CDR1 and CDR2 are MDHEN and SYDVKM. The CDR3 is 15 residues long. The DNA of the CDR3 is TGTGCCAGCAGTCCCCAGACAGGGGCGAACACTGAAGCTTTCTTT. This translates into CASSPQTGANTEAFF.

The chain employs TRBV19 and TRBJ1-5; D might be TRBD1 (6 bases). The CDR3 runs to 15 residues. Trimming left V 6 bases short and J 0 bases short, with 12 bases between. The germline V gene encodes CDR1 LNHDA and CDR2 SQIVND (reference sequence). The CDR3 spells CASREGQNSNQPQHF. DNA of the CDR3: TGTGCCAGTAGGGAAGGACAGAATAGCAATCAGCCCCAGCATTTT.

This chain uses TRBV19 with TRBJ1-6; a weak D match, TRBD1 (6 bases). V was trimmed by 5 bases and J by 8 bases, leaving 13 bases between them. Looked up from germline, CDR1 is LNHDA and CDR2 is SQIVND (reference sequence). This CDR3 has 14 amino acids. CDR3 region: CASSSGQGYSPLHF. CDR3 DNA sequence: TGTGCCAGTAGTTCTGGGCAGGGGTATTCACCCCTCCACTTT.

The V call is TRBV7-2, the J call TRBJ2-5, with D uncertain. Germline V CDR1 and CDR2: SGHTA, FQGNSA. Trimming pared 2 bases from V and 5 bases from J, leaving 12 bases between. The CDR3 sequence is 14 residues long. CDR3 residues: CASSLNQPRETQYF. CDR3 nucleotide sequence: TGTGCCAGCAGCTTAAATCAACCCAGGGAGACCCAGTACTTC. Filled out from reference TRBV7-2 and TRBJ2-5, the complete variable domain reads GAGVSQSPSNKVTEKGKDVELRCDPISGHTALYWYRQSLGQGLEFLIYFQGNSAPDKSGLPSDRFSAERTGGSVSTLTIQRTQQEDSAVYLCASSLNQPRETQYFGPGTRLLVL.

This chain joins TRBV6-2 or TRBV6-3 and TRBJ2-1; TRBD2 matches 9 bases. With 0 bases clipped from V and 10 bases from J, the junction kept 4 bases outside the gene matches. Germline-derived CDR1 and CDR2 are MNHEY and SVGEGT. CDR3 length: 14 residues. The CDR3 region has the DNA TGTGCCAGCAGTTACTCGACCCTAGCGGGGGAGCAGTTCTTC. As protein: CASSYSTLAGEQFF.

V gene TRBV5-1 combines with J gene TRBJ2-1; TRBD2 is a possible D gene (5 bases). Germline CDR1 is SGHRS and CDR2 is YFSETQ. V lost 4 bases, J lost 4 bases, and 15 bases lay in between. This CDR3 contains 15 residues. DNA of the CDR3: TGCGCCAGCAGCACGGGCCTCACGGGGTACAATGAGCAGTTCTTC. It specifies CASSTGLTGYNEQFF.

J is TRBJ2-7 and V is TRBV6-4; TRBD1 matches 7 bases. J gave up 0 bases and V 5 bases, and 7 bases lay outside the gene matches. The CDR3 consists of 15 residues. CDR1 and CDR2 from the germline V gene are MRHNA and SNTAGT. The CDR3 DNA is TGTGCCAGCAGTCTAAGGACAGGTAGCTCCTACGAGCAGTACTTC. It translates to CASSLRTGSSYEQYF.

The chain joins TRBV10-2 to TRBJ1-2, with 10 bases fitting TRBD1. The CDR3 is 13 residues long. CDR1 is WSHSY and CDR2 is SAAADI in the germline V gene. The junction had 9 bases not matched to a gene; V was cut back by 9 bases and J by 8 bases. The CDR3 loop reads CASTTGGAGGYTF. The CDR3 bases are TGCGCCAGTACGACAGGGGGCGCCGGGGGCTACACCTTC.

CDR3 region: CASSLIKGRGPGIDTQYF. The CDR3 bases are TGTGCCAGCAGCTTGATTAAGGGCAGGGGGCCTGGCATCGATACGCAGTATTTT. The V gene is TRBV5-8, the J gene TRBJ2-3, with 8 bases aligning to TRBD1. V gave up 1 base and J gave up 6 bases; unmatched junction bases: 16. The CDR3 has 18 amino acids. Germline CDR1 reads SGHTS; CDR2 reads YDEGEE.

The J gene is TRBJ2-2, the V gene TRBV7-2, with D possibly TRBD2 on 7 matching bases. CDR1 and CDR2 (germline): SGHTA, FQGNSA. The CDR3 is 16 amino acids. V lost 2 bases, J lost 6 bases, and 16 bases lay in between. CDR3 amino acids: CASSLRGGANAGELFF. Here the CDR3 DNA reads TGTGCCAGCAGCTTAAGAGGGGGGGCGAATGCCGGGGAGCTGTTTTTT. Full variable domain (outside the CDR3, taken from reference TRBV7-2 and TRBJ2-2): GAGVSQSPSNKVTEKGKDVELRCDPISGHTALYWYRQSLGQGLEFLIYFQGNSAPDKSGLPSDRFSAERTGGSVSTLTIQRTQQEDSAVYLCASSLRGGANAGELFFGEGSRLTVL.

This chain connects TRBV7-3 to TRBJ2-1; TRBD2 matches at 8 bases. CDR3 length equals 18 residues. CDR1 and CDR2 (germline): SGHTA, FQGTGA. V trimming: 7 bases; J trimming: 5 bases; junction bases outside the gene matches: 19. CDR3 region: CASIPTSWAGGFHNEQFF. CDR3 bases: TGTGCCAGCATCCCCACCAGCTGGGCGGGGGGATTCCACAATGAGCAGTTCTTC.

V and J are TRBV19 and TRBJ1-4; no clear D. V gave up 5 bases and J gave up 0 bases, with 10 bases separating them. Germline V gene data show CDR1 as LNHDA and CDR2 as SQIVND (reference sequence). The CDR3 has 15 amino acids. CDR3 nucleotide sequence: TGTGCCAGTAGTGAGACATATACAACTAATGAAAAACTGTTTTTT. Translation gives CASSETYTTNEKLFF.

The V call is TRBV5-1, the J call TRBJ1-2; D unresolved. Trimming cost V 3 bases and J 1 base, with 10 bases left between them. The length of the CDR3 is 14 residues. Per the germline V gene, CDR1 is SGHRS and CDR2 is YFSETQ. The CDR3 protein is CASSSGAFNYGYTF. The CDR3 DNA follows: TGCGCCAGCAGCTCCGGAGCCTTTAACTATGGCTACACCTTC.

As regards this clone: At one of its ends the junction is not consistent with the germline gene, which may arise from a read error. The V gene is TRBV6-5, the J gene TRBJ1-5; 7 bases are a match to TRBD1. The CDR3 contains 15 residues. CDR1 MNHEY and CDR2 SVGAGI come from the germline V gene. Here the CDR3 DNA reads TGTGCCAGCATTTACCTGGACAGGCCGAATCAGCCCCAGCATTTT. Residues: CASIYLDRPNQPQHF.

This sequence joins TRBV7-8 and TRBJ2-7, with D perhaps matching TRBD1 (5 bases). Looked up from germline, CDR1 is SGHVS and CDR2 is FQNEAQ. The CDR3 runs 17 residues. V was clipped by 5 bases and J by 4 bases, with 24 bases between them. DNA of the CDR3: TGTGCCAGCAGCCTAGAAGGTCAGGGCGTAGATTATTACGAGCAGTACTTC. It specifies CASSLEGQGVDYYEQYF.

The chain links TRBV30 to TRBJ1-4; D may be TRBD1 (5 bases). CDR1 and CDR2 (germline): GTSNPN, SVGIG (reference sequence). The CDR3 consists of 15 residues. V dropped 1 base and J dropped 0 bases, with 9 bases sitting between them. Here the CDR3 reads CAWSAGQATNEKLFF. CDR3 in DNA: TGTGCCTGGAGTGCCGGACAAGCAACTAATGAAAAACTGTTTTTT.

The V gene is TRBV3-1 (or the pseudogene TRBV3-2), the J gene TRBJ1-3; possibly TRBD1 for D (5 bases). Germline assignment: CDR1 LGHDT and CDR2 YNNKEL (reference sequence). V lost 5 bases and J lost 4, with 15 bases in between. The length of the CDR3 is 15 residues. CDR3 DNA sequence: TGTGCCAGCAGCAAAGCACCAGGGCGGGGAAACACCATATATTTT. This gives the protein CASSKAPGRGNTIYF.

The chain combines TRBV6-1 with TRBJ1-2; D perhaps matches TRBD1 (6 bases). CDR1 and CDR2 (germline): MNHNS, SASEGT. This CDR3 is 17 amino acids long. Trimming cost V 1 base and J 7 bases, with 22 bases left between them. The DNA of the CDR3 is TGTGCCAGCAGTGAAGTTTATAGAGACAGGTCTTTCGTTGGCTACACCTTC. Translating it yields CASSEVYRDRSFVGYTF.